The 14 T cell receptor beta chains below were found in one sample sequenced in a study of blood T cell repertoires in COVID-19 (dated by TCRdb to 2020 to 2021). Preparation of the library involved the immunoSEQ multiplex PCR assay. The immuneACCESS repertoire file appears here via TCRdb, limited to in-frame rearrangements. These files lack a portion of the clones; in checked studies, under half of the deficit traces to unresolved V genes, and the cause of the others is not known. Counted in this sample were about 160,000 clones; roughly 80% of them appeared once. The ten largest clones add up to 7% to 10% of the sample. The specimen sequenced was peripheral blood. The receptors come from a man in his 60s with acute or convalescent COVID-19.

The chain combines TRBV7-2 with TRBJ2-7; perhaps TRBD1 as D (6 bases). The CDR3 contains 14 residues. The germline V and J ends were trimmed by 5 bases and 0 bases, with 11 bases remaining between them. Germline CDR1 SGHTA, CDR2 FQGNSA. CDR3 region: CASSETGRSYEQYF. CDR3 in DNA: TGTGCCAGCAGCGAGACAGGCCGCTCCTACGAGCAGTACTTC. Variable domain in full (rest from reference TRBV7-2 and TRBJ2-7): GAGVSQSPSNKVTEKGKDVELRCDPISGHTALYWYRQSLGQGLEFLIYFQGNSAPDKSGLPSDRFSAERTGGSVSTLTIQRTQQEDSAVYLCASSETGRSYEQYFGPGTRLTVT.

CDR3 region: CASSLTGGHGYTF. The CDR3 bases are TGTGCCAGCAGTTTAACCGGGGGGCATGGCTACACCTTC. The chain combines TRBV27 with TRBJ1-2; a weak D match, TRBD1 (6 bases). The CDR3 consists of 13 residues. Looked up from germline, CDR1 is MNHEY and CDR2 is SMNVEV (reference sequence). V was pared by 2 bases and J by 6 bases, with 10 bases between.

This clone was seen just once. CDR3 in DNA: TGTGCCAGTAGTCGCGGGGCTCGACAGAAAGAAGCTTTCTTT. Amino acid sequence: CASSRGARQKEAFF. The rearrangement uses TRBV19 and TRBJ1-1; maybe TRBD1 (5 bases). Per germline, CDR1 LNHDA and CDR2 SQIVND (reference sequence). This CDR3 contains 14 residues. The germline V and J ends were trimmed by 5 bases and 8 bases, with 18 bases remaining between them. Full variable domain (outside the CDR3, taken from reference TRBV19 and TRBJ1-1): DGGITQSPKYLFRKEGQNVTLSCEQNLNHDAMYWYRQDPGQGLRLIYYSQIVNDFQKGDIAEGYSVSREKKESFPLTVTSAQKNPTAFYLCASSRGARQKEAFFGQGTRLTVV.

The chain is built from TRBV21-1 and TRBJ1-1; whether TRBD1, the table's D call, matches the DNA was not checked. TRBV21-1 is a pseudogene. This CDR3 has 13 residues. CDR3 DNA sequence: TGTGCCAGCCGCCGGATACAGGGAACTGAAGCTTTCTTT. Amino acid sequence: CASRRIQGTEAFF.

V is TRBV2 and J is TRBJ2-7, with TRBD2 matching 14 bases. The V gene end was trimmed by 8 bases and the J gene end by 12 bases; junction bases not matched to a gene: 12. Per the germline V gene, CDR1 is SNHLY and CDR2 is FYNNEI. This CDR3 has 14 amino acids. The CDR3 region has the DNA TGTGCCAGCGGACTAGCGGGGGGCCCGAACGCGCCGTACTTC. Translating gives CASGLAGGPNAPYF.

The chain joins TRBV5-1 to TRBJ2-5, with D tentatively TRBD1 (7 bases). Trimming removed 6 bases at V and 1 base at J, with 10 bases between. The CDR3 runs 13 residues. Germline V lookup: CDR1 SGHRS, CDR2 YFSETQ. This CDR3 is CASTRGVQETQYF. The CDR3 DNA sequence: TGCGCCAGCACCAGGGGGGTCCAAGAGACCCAGTACTTC.

V and J are TRBV19 and TRBJ1-1; 7 bases agree with TRBD1. V dropped 6 bases and J dropped 1; count of bases not matched to a gene: 2. The CDR3 is 13 residues long. CDR1 LNHDA and CDR2 SQIVND come from the germline V gene (reference sequence). The CDR3 DNA is TGTGCCAGTAGGGACAGGAAGAACACTGAAGCTTTCTTT. It specifies CASRDRKNTEAFF.

About this clone: Other DNA sequences in this specimen translate into the identical CDR3. The V call is TRBV20-1, the J call TRBJ1-3; no clear D gene. V lost 6 bases and J lost 4, with 7 bases in between. The CDR3 contains 11 residues. From germline, CDR1 is DFQATT and CDR2 SNEGSKA (reference sequence). The CDR3 reads CSAASGNTIYF. For the CDR3, the DNA is TGCAGTGCGGCCTCGGGAAACACCATATATTTT.

The chain has TRBV7-3 and TRBJ2-7; tentative D call: TRBD2 (5 bases). CDR3 length: 13 amino acids. V was pared by 5 bases and J by 7 bases, with 15 bases between. The germline gives CDR1 SGHTA, CDR2 FQGTGA. This chain's CDR3 is CASSRTSSGEQYF. CDR3 DNA sequence: TGTGCCAGCAGCCGGACGTCTTCGGGGGAGCAGTACTTC. The whole variable domain, filled in from reference TRBV7-3 and TRBJ2-7, reads GAGVSQTPSNKVTEKGKYVELRCDPISGHTALYWYRQSLGQGPEFLIYFQGTGAADDSGLPNDRFFAVRPEGSVSTLKIQRTERGDSAVYLCASSRTSSGEQYFGPGTRLTVT.

J is TRBJ2-7 and V is TRBV5-1, with D hard to call. CDR1 SGHRS and CDR2 YFSETQ come from the germline V gene. The CDR3 runs to 13 residues. Trimming left V 7 bases short and J 2 bases short, with 13 bases between. The CDR3 here is CASADPPTYEQYF. The CDR3 DNA reads as TGCGCCAGCGCGGATCCCCCCACCTACGAGCAGTACTTC.

The rearrangement uses TRBV2 and TRBJ1-4; D not certain. The CDR3 covers 14 residues. CDR1 is SNHLY and CDR2 is FYNNEI in the germline V gene. The V gene lost 4 bases and the J gene lost 0 bases, with 6 bases spanning the gap. The CDR3 sequence is CASSGLSTNEKLFF. CDR3 coding DNA: TGTGCCAGCAGTGGTCTCTCAACTAATGAAAAACTGTTTTTT.

The CDR3, as DNA: TGTGCCAGCAGTTTTTGGGACCAAAGTGCTGGGCGGGACAGGGGATCCAACTATGGCTACACCTTC. Its translation: CASSFWDQSAGRDRGSNYGYTF. The rearrangement joins TRBV28 to TRBJ1-2; 10 nucleotides align to TRBD1. The CDR3 is 22 residues long. J was trimmed by 2 bases and V by 3 bases; bases with no gene match: 24. The germline gives CDR1 MDHEN, CDR2 SYDVKM.

The genes are TRBV5-1 and TRBJ2-3, with 13 bases identical to TRBD2. Germline-derived CDR1 and CDR2 are SGHRS and YFSETQ. This CDR3 contains 16 residues. Trimming at V came to 0 bases and at J to 6 bases, leaving 4 bases not matched to a gene. The DNA of the CDR3 is TGCGCCAGCAGCTTGGGGACTAGCGGGGGTAGGGATACGCAGTATTTT. This codes for CASSLGTSGGRDTQYF.

J is TRBJ1-5 and V is TRBV5-1; 10 positions agree with TRBD1. The germline V gene has CDR1 SGHRS and CDR2 YFSETQ. V shed 4 bases and J 5 bases; nucleotides not matched to a gene: 3. This CDR3 contains 14 residues. This chain's CDR3 is CASSVGTGDQPQHF. DNA of the CDR3: TGCGCCAGCAGCGTAGGGACAGGGGATCAGCCCCAGCATTTT.